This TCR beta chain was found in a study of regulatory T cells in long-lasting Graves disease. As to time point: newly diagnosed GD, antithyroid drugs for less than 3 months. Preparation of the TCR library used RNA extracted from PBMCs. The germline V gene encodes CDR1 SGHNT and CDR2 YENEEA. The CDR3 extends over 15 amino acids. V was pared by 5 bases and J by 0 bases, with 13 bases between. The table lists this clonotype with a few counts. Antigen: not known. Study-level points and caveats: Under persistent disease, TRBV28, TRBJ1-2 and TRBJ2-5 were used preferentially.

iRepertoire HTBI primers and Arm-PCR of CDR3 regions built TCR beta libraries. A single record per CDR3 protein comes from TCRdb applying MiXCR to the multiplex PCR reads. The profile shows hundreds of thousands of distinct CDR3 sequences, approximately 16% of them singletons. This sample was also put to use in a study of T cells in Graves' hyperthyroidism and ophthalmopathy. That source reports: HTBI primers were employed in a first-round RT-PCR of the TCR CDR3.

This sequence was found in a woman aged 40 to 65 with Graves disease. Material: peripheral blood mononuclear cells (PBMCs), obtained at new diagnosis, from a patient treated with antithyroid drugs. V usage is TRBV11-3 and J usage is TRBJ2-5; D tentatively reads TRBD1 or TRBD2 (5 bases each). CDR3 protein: CASSPGTDHQETQYF. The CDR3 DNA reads TGTGCCAGCAGCCCGGGGACGGACCACCAAGAGACCCAGTACTTC.